This paragraph covers one T cell receptor (beta chain) sequence. The antigen is unknown. Looked up from germline, CDR1 is MGHRA and CDR2 is YSYEKL. Germline trimming cut 3 bases from V and 7 bases from J; bases unmatched to any gene: 2. This CDR3 region has 14 residues. These data are taken from a study of cytomegalovirus exposure and HLA in healthy donors. Study-wide points: It is likely that the observed cluster of highly shared sequence variants was a sequencing artifact. HLA alleles were associated with some 17,000 TCR beta sequences in a later analysis at 0.05 false discovery rate.

Amplification used 60 Vbeta primers and 13 Jbeta primers. The assay was immunoSEQ multiplex PCR, and TCRdb's table has in-frame clones only and misses some. The table records over 85,000 clones, approximately 83% of them present only once. The chain is built from TRBV4-1 and TRBJ2-1; 11 bases fit TRBD2. The sequencing sample was made of PBMCs. The source of this sequence is a man aged 40-49 years in good health and CMV-seronegative. The CDR3 loop is CASSQRLAGNEQFF. CDR3 nucleotide sequence: TGCGCCAGCAGCCAGAGACTAGCGGGGAATGAGCAGTTCTTC.